Listed here are 22 T cell receptor beta chains from one sample, sequenced in a study of blood T cell repertoires in COVID-19. Generated by immunoSEQ multiplex PCR, the TCRdb table keeps only in-frame clones and is missing some. The sample contains fewer than 350,000 clones, 87% of which appear only once. Sequencing was performed on PBMCs or T cells enriched from blood (not recorded which). The source of these receptors is a middle-aged woman who had recovered from COVID-19.

The chain joins TRBV18 to TRBJ2-1; 10 nucleotides match TRBD1. The CDR3 contains 16 residues. Germline V gene sequence: CDR1 KGHSH, CDR2 LQKENI. J was trimmed by 5 bases and V by 3 bases; bases with no gene match: 7. DNA of the CDR3: TGTGCCAGCTCACCTTTGGGGACAGGGGCCGACAATGAGCAGTTCTTC. This translates into CASSPLGTGADNEQFF.

The genes are TRBV4-3 and TRBJ2-6; D remains ambiguous. The CDR3 is made up of 17 amino acids. Trimming stripped 4 bases from V and 0 bases from J, with 13 bases between. Per the germline V gene, CDR1 is LGHNA and CDR2 is YSLEER. The CDR3 spells CASSLSASASGANVLTF. The DNA of the CDR3 is TGCGCCAGCAGCCTCTCTGCGTCCGCCTCTGGGGCCAACGTCCTGACTTTC.

The V gene is TRBV25-1, the J gene TRBJ1-6; D is undetermined. From germline, CDR1 is MGHDK and CDR2 SYGVNS. The ends were cut back, 3 bases at V and 11 bases at J, with 14 bases in the middle. The CDR3 length is 14 residues. The CDR3 region is CASSDLVREAPLHF. DNA of the CDR3: TGTGCCAGCAGTGATCTGGTGAGGGAGGCACCCCTCCACTTT.

The rearrangement joins TRBV28 to TRBJ1-3; D gene uncertain. The CDR3 spans 16 residues. Deletions cut 2 bases from V and 7 bases from J, with 18 bases between. CDR1 and CDR2 (germline): MDHEN, SYDVKM. The CDR3 region has the DNA TGTGCCAGCAGTTTAGTGGGTGGGTTTACGCGGAACACCATATATTTT. This gives the protein CASSLVGGFTRNTIYF.

The genes are TRBV7-9 and TRBJ1-3; 7 bases align to TRBD1. This CDR3 has 14 amino acids. In germline, CDR1 is SEHNR, CDR2 FQNEAQ (reference sequence). After removal of 3 bases from V and 9 bases from J, the junction contained 8 bases not matched to a gene. CDR3 DNA sequence: TGTGCCAGCAGCTTTGGACAGGTGGATTTCACCATATATTTT. Protein product: CASSFGQVDFTIYF. The full variable domain, its missing parts supplied by reference TRBV7-9 and TRBJ1-3, is DTGVSQNPRHKITKRGQNVTFRCDPISEHNRLYWYRQTLGQGPEFLTYFQNEAQLEKSRLLSDRFSAERPKGSFSTLEIQRTEQGDSAMYLCASSFGQVDFTIYFGEGSWLTVV.

The gene calls are TRBV7-2 and TRBJ2-3; 8 nucleotides line up with TRBD2. This CDR3 contains 16 residues. J gave up 3 bases and V 5 bases, and 10 bases lay outside the gene matches. Germline CDR1 and CDR2: SGHTA and FQGNSA. The DNA for the CDR3 is TGTGCCAGCAGCCTAAACTTGGGCGGGGGGACAGATACGCAGTATTTT. It specifies CASSLNLGGGTDTQYF.

The J gene is TRBJ2-3, the V gene TRBV10-3; 10 bases align to TRBD2. Germline V gene sequence: CDR1 ENHRY, CDR2 SYGVKD. CDR3 length: 15 residues. V was pared by 3 bases and J by 4 bases, with 4 bases of the junction left unmatched. The CDR3 DNA reads as TGTGCCATCAGTGAAGCGGGAGGGCGGGCAGATACGCAGTATTTT. Residues: CAISEAGGRADTQYF.

V gene TRBV6-2 or TRBV6-3 combines with J gene TRBJ2-5, with TRBD1 matching 7 bases. The CDR3 is made up of 16 amino acids. V shed 0 bases and J 1 base; nucleotides not matched to a gene: 5. CDR1 is MNHEY and CDR2 is SVGEGT in the germline V gene. CDR3 loop: CASSYSVRDSQETQYF. The CDR3 coding sequence is TGTGCCAGCAGTTACTCGGTCCGGGACAGCCAAGAGACCCAGTACTTC.

This sequence joins TRBV7-2 and TRBJ2-1, with 7 positions matching TRBD2. The CDR3 spans 19 residues. CDR1 and CDR2 from the germline V gene are SGHTA and FQGNSA. Germline trimming cut 1 base from V and 10 bases from J; bases unmatched to any gene: 22. CDR3 nucleotide sequence: TGTGCCAGCAGCTTAGGGGGGGGACTTAGCGGTTCAGGAGGGAGCGAGCAGTTCTTC. This sequence encodes CASSLGGGLSGSGGSEQFF.

V is TRBV30 and J is TRBJ1-5; D might be TRBD1 (5 bases). The CDR3 has 13 amino acids. Germline CDR1 GTSNPN, CDR2 SVGIG (reference sequence). Trimming cost V 4 bases and J 2 bases, with 9 bases left between them. The CDR3 sequence: CAWKGRGNQPQHF. For the CDR3, the DNA is TGTGCCTGGAAGGGGAGGGGCAATCAGCCCCAGCATTTT.

The chain uses TRBV19 and TRBJ1-2, with TRBD1 identical over 8 bases. The CDR3 is 15 residues long. With V trimmed by 3 bases and J by 3 bases, 6 bases remained unmatched. Germline V gene sequence: CDR1 LNHDA, CDR2 SQIVND (reference sequence). The CDR3 region has the DNA TGTGCCAGTAGTATTGGCAGGGGGCTTTACTATGGCTACACCTTC. It encodes CASSIGRGLYYGYTF.

The chain is built from TRBV30 and TRBJ2-5, with D perhaps TRBD2 (5 bases). The V end lost 0 bases, the J end lost 5 bases, and 10 bases lay between the germline ends. Germline CDR1 reads GTSNPN; CDR2 reads SVGIG (reference sequence). This CDR3 region has 13 residues. CDR3 nucleotide sequence: TGTGCCTGGAGTGTACAGAGGGCGGAGACCCAGTACTTC. Residues: CAWSVQRAETQYF.

The V and J genes are TRBV7-9 and TRBJ2-1; D is possibly TRBD2 (6 bases). The CDR3 sequence is 14 residues long. CDR1 is SEHNR, CDR2 FQNEAQ, per germline (reference sequence). Trimming removed 5 bases at V and 7 bases at J, with 15 bases between. The DNA of the CDR3 is TGTGCCAGCAGCAATACCGGGACTCCGAATGAGCAGTTCTTC. Its translation: CASSNTGTPNEQFF.

This chain uses TRBV24-1 with TRBJ1-1; weak D call: TRBD1 (5 bases). CDR1 is KGHDR and CDR2 is SFDVKD in the germline V gene. The CDR3 is made up of 13 amino acids. Trimming pared 4 bases from V and 2 bases from J, leaving 7 bases between. CDR3 nucleotides: TGTGCCACCAGTGAGGGGCGAAACACTGAAGCTTTCTTT. This gives the protein CATSEGRNTEAFF.

This clone was picked up one time. The rearrangement links TRBV14 to TRBJ2-7; 7 nucleotides agree with TRBD2. The junction had 15 bases not matched to a gene; V was cut back by 8 bases and J by 5 bases. This CDR3 has 15 residues. Germline assignment: CDR1 SGHDN and CDR2 FVKESK. The CDR3 coding sequence is TGTGCCAGCGCCTCCGGCCGCGGGAGACACCACGAGCAGTACTTC. Protein sequence: CASASGRGRHHEQYF.

The chain uses TRBV7-9 and TRBJ1-5; D is undetermined. Germline CDR1 reads SEHNR; CDR2 reads FQNEAQ (reference sequence). This CDR3 is built from 14 residues. V lost 1 base to trimming and J lost 5 bases, with 9 bases between them. The CDR3 loop reads CASSLVEGDQPQHF. CDR3 DNA: TGTGCCAGCAGCTTAGTGGAGGGCGATCAGCCCCAGCATTTT.

The chain combines TRBV2 with TRBJ1-5; D might be TRBD1 (5 bases). The CDR3 covers 13 residues. V dropped 5 bases and J dropped 6 bases, with 11 bases sitting between them. Germline CDR1 is SNHLY and CDR2 is FYNNEI. The CDR3 sequence: CASSRLDSQPQHF. The CDR3 bases are TGTGCCAGCAGTCGTCTTGACAGTCAGCCCCAGCATTTT.

The rearrangement uses TRBV28 and TRBJ2-3, with 10 bases aligning to TRBD1. Trimming took 8 bases from V and 4 from J; bases not matched to a gene: 9. Germline V gene sequence: CDR1 MDHEN, CDR2 SYDVKM. The CDR3 spans 15 residues. CDR3 DNA sequence: TGTGCCAGCTGGGCCCTCGGACAGGGGGCAGATACGCAGTATTTT. The encoded protein is CASWALGQGADTQYF.

Only one count was recorded for this clone. The V and J genes are TRBV18 and TRBJ2-1; 10 positions match TRBD2. The CDR3 extends over 16 amino acids. V was pared by 2 bases and J by 1 base, with 2 bases of the junction left unmatched. Germline CDR1 reads KGHSH; CDR2 reads LQKENI. This chain's CDR3 is CASSPRLAGSYNEQFF. In nucleotides, the CDR3 is TGTGCCAGCTCACCAAGACTAGCGGGTTCCTACAATGAGCAGTTCTTC.

The chain employs TRBV7-3 and TRBJ2-1; D might be TRBD1 (6 bases). This CDR3 spans 15 amino acids. Germline V lookup: CDR1 SGHTA, CDR2 FQGTGA. V was trimmed by 5 bases and J by 8 bases, leaving 19 bases between them. CDR3 in DNA: TGTGCCAGCAGCCGCCTATCTACTACAGGGCATGAGCAGTTCTTC. Residues: CASSRLSTTGHEQFF.

This rearrangement joins TRBV5-1 to TRBJ2-3; a weak D match, TRBD1 (5 bases). Germline CDR1 is SGHRS and CDR2 is YFSETQ. V was cut by 4 bases and J by 0 bases, with 12 bases left in between. This CDR3 region has 15 residues. The CDR3 region is CASSPGHASTDTQYF. CDR3 DNA: TGCGCCAGCAGCCCCGGACACGCTAGCACAGATACGCAGTATTTT.

The genes are TRBV4-1 and TRBJ1-1; D is ambiguous. The CDR3 extends over 12 amino acids. CDR1 is MGHRA, CDR2 YSYEKL, per germline. Trimming left V 4 bases short and J 5 bases short, with 8 bases between. CDR3 loop: CASSRGETEAFF. CDR3 DNA sequence: TGCGCCAGCAGCCGGGGAGAGACTGAAGCTTTCTTT.